These 28 T cell receptor beta chains were all obtained from the same sample, sequenced in a study of T cell changes during pregnancy in multiple sclerosis. TCRdb keeps only in-frame clones here, not all; method: immunoSEQ multiplex PCR. The sample yields approximately 63,000 clones, 75% to 95% seen once. This sample comprised peripheral blood, obtained in the third trimester of pregnancy. These receptors were obtained from a female donor in good health, enrolled as a control in a pregnancy study.

The chain joins TRBV6-5 to TRBJ2-2; 9 bases line up with TRBD1. This CDR3 comprises 15 residues. V gave up 6 bases and J gave up 6 bases; unmatched junction bases: 8. Germline V CDR1 and CDR2: MNHEY, SVGAGI. Here the CDR3 reads CASSLGTGSPGELFF. CDR3 coding DNA: TGTGCCAGCAGCCTCGGGACAGGGAGTCCCGGGGAGCTGTTTTTT.

The chain combines TRBV7-5 with TRBJ2-4; the table calls TRBD2, which could not be checked here. TRBV7-5 is a documented pseudogene. The CDR3 is 12 residues long. CDR3 in DNA: TGTGCCAGAGGTAGAGCCAAAAACATTCAGTACTTC. Translation gives CARGRAKNIQYF.

The J gene is TRBJ2-7, the V gene TRBV9; 9 bases are shared with TRBD1. The germline V gene encodes CDR1 SGDLS and CDR2 YYNGEE. The CDR3 is made up of 16 amino acids. V dropped 4 bases and J dropped 3; count of bases not matched to a gene: 11. CDR3 residues: CASSPLRDRVNYEQYF. CDR3 DNA: TGTGCCAGCAGCCCTCTGAGGGACAGGGTAAACTACGAGCAGTACTTC.

The chain couples TRBV19 to TRBJ2-1, with 10 bases that match TRBD2. The CDR3 totals 16 residues. CDR1 LNHDA and CDR2 SQIVND come from the germline V gene (reference sequence). With 2 bases clipped from V and 4 bases from J, the junction kept 5 bases outside the gene matches. The CDR3 sequence is CASSIIAGGSYNEQFF. The CDR3, as DNA: TGTGCCAGTAGTATAATAGCGGGGGGTTCTTACAATGAGCAGTTCTTC.

The V gene is TRBV4-1, the J gene TRBJ2-1; 7 positions agree with TRBD2. Germline V gene sequence: CDR1 MGHRA, CDR2 YSYEKL. The CDR3 runs 16 residues. The V segment lost 2 bases and the J segment 2 bases; nucleotides outside the gene matches: 6. CDR3: CASSQRLGTTYNEQFF. The CDR3 bases are TGCGCCAGCAGCCAACGCCTCGGGACTACCTACAATGAGCAGTTCTTC.

The chain is built from TRBV6-5 and TRBJ2-7, with D uncertain. Trimming took off 2 bases at V and 4 bases at J, with 12 bases between the two ends. Looked up from germline, CDR1 is MNHEY and CDR2 is SVGAGI. CDR3 length: 14 residues. CDR3 in amino acids: CASSYPRQVYEQYF. CDR3 nucleotides: TGTGCCAGCAGTTACCCACGACAAGTATACGAGCAGTACTTC.

This clone showed up just once. This chain uses TRBV9 with TRBJ2-1, with D possibly TRBD2 on 7 matching bases. V was shortened by 5 bases and J by 8 bases, with 20 bases between the two germline ends. The CDR3 is made up of 15 amino acids. CDR1 and CDR2 (germline): SGDLS, YYNGEE. CDR3 nucleotides: TGTGCCAGCAGGGAAATCGGGGGGCGCGTCGATGAGCAGTTCTTC. Residues: CASREIGGRVDEQFF.

The CDR3 reads CASKTPGQSNQPQHF. The CDR3 DNA is TGTGCCAGCAAAACGCCTGGGCAGAGCAATCAGCCCCAGCATTTT. The J gene is TRBJ1-5, the V gene TRBV28; D is undetermined. The CDR3 runs to 15 residues. CDR1 and CDR2 from the germline V gene are MDHEN and SYDVKM. The V end lost 7 bases, the J end lost 1 base, and 14 bases lay between the germline ends. The full variable domain, completed using reference TRBV28 and TRBJ1-5, is DVKVTQSSRYLVKRTGEKVFLECVQDMDHENMFWYRQDPGLGLRLIYFSYDVKMKEKGDIPEGYSVSREKKERFSLILESASTNQTSMYLCASKTPGQSNQPQHFGDGTRLSIL.

CDR3 DNA sequence: TGTGCCAGCAGTTACTCGAGTATCGAGCCCCAGCATTTT. Translated, it gives CASSYSSIEPQHF. The chain employs TRBV6-5 and TRBJ1-5; D is undetermined. CDR3 length: 13 amino acids. Germline V CDR1 and CDR2: MNHEY, SVGAGI. V lost 0 bases and J 8 bases, leaving 8 bases between the germline ends.

The V call is TRBV27, the J call TRBJ2-3; 7 bases align to TRBD2. Unmatched junction bases numbered 10, after V lost 3 bases and J lost 4 bases. CDR1 is MNHEY and CDR2 is SMNVEV in the germline V gene (reference sequence). The CDR3 has 16 amino acids. The CDR3 here is CASSLTAGVLADTQYF. The CDR3 DNA is TGTGCCAGCAGTTTGACGGCGGGGGTCCTAGCAGATACGCAGTATTTT.

This chain links TRBV5-4 with TRBJ2-2; D gene unclear. The CDR3 sequence is 13 residues long. V lost 4 bases and J 6 bases, leaving 10 bases between the germline ends. Germline V gene lookup returns CDR1 SGHNT and CDR2 YYREEE (reference sequence). As DNA, the CDR3 is TGTGCCAGCAGCCTAACCTCGCCCGGGGAGCTGTTTTTT. This codes for CASSLTSPGELFF.

V usage is TRBV29-1 and J usage is TRBJ1-2; tentatively, D is TRBD1 (5 bases). Trimming took 3 bases from V and 2 from J, leaving 10 bases between them. The length of the CDR3 is 13 residues. Germline CDR1 and CDR2: SQVTM and ANQGSEA. The CDR3 DNA is TGCAGCGTTGACCCGACAGAAAACTATGGCTACACCTTC. Its protein product is CSVDPTENYGYTF.

The table lists this clone with a few counts. The V gene is TRBV6-5, the J gene TRBJ1-6; D may be TRBD1 (6 bases). Germline lookup yields CDR1 MNHEY and CDR2 SVGAGI. This CDR3 has 13 amino acids. With 2 bases removed from V and 7 bases from J, the gap between germline ends came to 6 bases. CDR3 DNA sequence: TGTGCCAGCAGTTACAGGGGGAATTCACCCCTCCACTTT. This gives the protein CASSYRGNSPLHF.

The V gene is TRBV6-5, the J gene TRBJ1-1; 10 nucleotides match TRBD1. Germline CDR1 MNHEY, CDR2 SVGAGI. J was trimmed by 6 bases and V by 9 bases; bases with no gene match: 10. The CDR3 consists of 14 residues. The CDR3 reads CASRLGDRGPEAFF. CDR3 DNA: TGTGCCAGTCGACTGGGGGACAGGGGTCCTGAAGCTTTCTTT.

The chain combines TRBV5-6 with TRBJ2-1; D might be TRBD2 (7 bases). CDR3 length equals 15 residues. Per germline, CDR1 SGHDT and CDR2 YYEEEE. V gave up 2 bases and J gave up 6 bases, with 15 bases separating them. The CDR3 sequence is CASSFLQGGGNEQFF. The CDR3 DNA is TGTGCCAGCAGCTTTCTTCAGGGAGGGGGCAATGAGCAGTTCTTC.

The V and J genes are TRBV27 and TRBJ1-5, with 7 bases aligning to TRBD1. The CDR3 runs 15 residues. The germline CDR1 and CDR2 sequences are MNHEY and SMNVEV (reference sequence). With V trimmed by 5 bases and J by 1 base, 5 bases remained unmatched. The CDR3 loop reads CASSKQGMSNQPQHF. CDR3 DNA sequence: TGTGCCAGCAGTAAACAGGGGATGAGCAATCAGCCCCAGCATTTT.

This chain joins TRBV6-1 and TRBJ2-3; 8 bases align to TRBD2. The CDR3 extends over 15 amino acids. The ends lost 6 bases at V and 3 bases at J; junction bases unmatched: 8. CDR1 is MNHNS and CDR2 is SASEGT in the germline V gene. CDR3 bases: TGTGCCAGCAGCGCGGGACTAGGGGTAACAGATACGCAGTATTTT. It codes for CASSAGLGVTDTQYF.

The V gene is TRBV5-4, the J gene TRBJ1-2; the match to TRBD1 covers 8 bases. The V gene end was trimmed by 3 bases and the J gene end by 4 bases; junction bases not matched to a gene: 5. This CDR3 is built from 14 residues. Germline lookup yields CDR1 SGHNT and CDR2 YYREEE (reference sequence). The CDR3 is CASSYSGGPYGYTF. The CDR3 DNA reads as TGTGCCAGCAGCTATTCAGGGGGCCCCTATGGCTACACCTTC.

The genes are TRBV27 and TRBJ2-1; no clear D. Germline assignment: CDR1 MNHEY and CDR2 SMNVEV (reference sequence). The CDR3 is made up of 15 amino acids. V lost 3 bases and J 5 bases, leaving 14 bases between the germline ends. DNA of the CDR3: TGTGCCAGCAGTTTTACGTCCGTAGTTGACAATGAGCAGTTCTTC. Translated: CASSFTSVVDNEQFF.

The gene calls are TRBV19 and TRBJ2-4, with 12 positions matching TRBD2. CDR1 is LNHDA, CDR2 SQIVND, per germline (reference sequence). This CDR3 is 16 amino acids long. The ends lost 6 bases at V and 2 bases at J; junction bases unmatched: 5. The CDR3 coding sequence is TGTGCCAGTAGGACGACTAGCGGGAGCCCCAAAAACATTCAGTACTTC. Amino acid sequence: CASRTTSGSPKNIQYF.

This clone was seen more than once but under ten times. V gene TRBV7-2 combines with J gene TRBJ1-3; 8 bases align to TRBD1. In germline, CDR1 is SGHTA, CDR2 FQGNSA. The V segment lost 6 bases and the J segment 0 bases; nucleotides outside the gene matches: 1. The CDR3 consists of 14 residues. The DNA of the CDR3 is TGTGCCAGCAGGGACAGGGACTCTGGAAACACCATATATTTT. Residues: CASRDRDSGNTIYF.

This chain connects TRBV30 to TRBJ1-5; TRBD1 matches at 11 bases. Germline CDR1 reads GTSNPN; CDR2 reads SVGIG (reference sequence). This CDR3 has 16 residues. Germline trimming cut 2 bases from V and 7 bases from J; bases unmatched to any gene: 10. CDR3 protein: CAWSFTGTGGWQPQHF. CDR3 bases: TGTGCCTGGAGTTTTACCGGGACAGGGGGATGGCAGCCCCAGCATTTT.

The chain carries TRBV11-3 and TRBJ2-3; tentatively, D is TRBD2 (6 bases). Trimming removed 1 base at V and 1 base at J, with 6 bases between. This CDR3 comprises 14 residues. The germline CDR1 and CDR2 sequences are SGHNT and YENEEA. DNA of the CDR3: TGTGCCAGCAGCTTAGGGGGGGGCACAGATACGCAGTATTTT. This sequence encodes CASSLGGGTDTQYF.

The gene calls are TRBV14 and TRBJ2-1, with 8 positions matching TRBD1. Germline CDR1 is SGHDN and CDR2 is FVKESK. The CDR3 contains 15 residues. V gave up 1 base and J gave up 7 bases; unmatched junction bases: 6. The CDR3 DNA reads TGTGCCAGCAGCCAAGGGTGGACAGGGACGAATGAGCAGTTCTTC. Protein: CASSQGWTGTNEQFF.

This chain joins TRBV29-1 and TRBJ1-1; unclear D gene. There are 13 residues in the CDR3. Between the trimmed V and J ends, which lost 2 bases and 5 bases, there was a span of 12 bases. CDR1 is SQVTM and CDR2 is ANQGSEA in the germline V gene. CDR3 in amino acids: CSVEITRKTEAFF. In nucleotides, the CDR3 is TGCAGCGTTGAAATCACGAGGAAAACTGAAGCTTTCTTT.

This chain connects TRBV28 to TRBJ2-7; perhaps TRBD2 as D (5 bases). V was trimmed by 2 bases and J by 2 bases, leaving 7 bases between them. The CDR3 runs 13 residues. Germline assignment: CDR1 MDHEN and CDR2 SYDVKM. The CDR3 DNA sequence: TGTGCCAGCAGTTTAAGGACTCCCTACGAGCAGTACTTC. It translates to CASSLRTPYEQYF.

The chain uses TRBV7-9 and TRBJ1-2; 9 nucleotides match TRBD1. With 5 bases clipped from V and 1 base from J, the junction kept 5 bases outside the gene matches. Germline CDR1 is SEHNR and CDR2 is FQNEAQ (reference sequence). The CDR3 runs to 15 residues. CDR3 residues: CASSPTGGRNYGYTF. The CDR3 nucleotides are TGTGCCAGCAGCCCCACAGGGGGCCGTAACTATGGCTACACCTTC.

This chain joins TRBV5-4 and TRBJ2-7; 11 bases match TRBD1. V shed 3 bases, J shed 4 bases, and the junction held 15 bases outside the gene matches. Germline values: CDR1 SGHNT, CDR2 YYREEE (reference sequence). The CDR3 is 18 residues long. CDR3 sequence: CASSSGQGAQTPVYEQYF. The CDR3 DNA sequence: TGTGCCAGCAGCTCTGGACAGGGGGCGCAGACACCAGTTTACGAGCAGTACTTC.